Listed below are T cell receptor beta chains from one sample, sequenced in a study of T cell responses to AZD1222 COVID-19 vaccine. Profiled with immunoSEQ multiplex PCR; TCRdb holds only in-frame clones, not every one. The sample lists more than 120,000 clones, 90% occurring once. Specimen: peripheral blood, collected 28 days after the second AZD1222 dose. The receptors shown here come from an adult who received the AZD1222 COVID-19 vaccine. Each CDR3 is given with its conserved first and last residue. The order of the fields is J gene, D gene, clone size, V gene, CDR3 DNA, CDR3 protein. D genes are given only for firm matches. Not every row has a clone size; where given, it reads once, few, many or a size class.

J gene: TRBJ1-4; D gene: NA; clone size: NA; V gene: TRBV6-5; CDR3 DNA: TGTGCCAGCACCCGGGCACAGGGAAATGAAAAACTGTTTTTT; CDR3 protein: CASTRAQGNEKLFF
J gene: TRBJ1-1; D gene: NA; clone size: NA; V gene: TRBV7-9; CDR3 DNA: TGTGCCAGCAGCCGAGCGGAGGGCCCGAACACTGAAGCTTTCTTT; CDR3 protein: CASSRAEGPNTEAFF
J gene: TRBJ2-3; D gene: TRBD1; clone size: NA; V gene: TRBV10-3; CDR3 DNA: TGTGCCATCAGGGGACAGGGTCGTAGCACAGATACGCAGTATTTT; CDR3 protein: CAIRGQGRSTDTQYF
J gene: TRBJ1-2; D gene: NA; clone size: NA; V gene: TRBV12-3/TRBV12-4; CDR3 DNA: TGTGCCAGCAGTTTAGGGACAGTCGGCTACACCTTC; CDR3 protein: CASSLGTVGYTF
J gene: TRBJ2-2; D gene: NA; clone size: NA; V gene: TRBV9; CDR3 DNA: TGTGCCAGCAGCGTAGACCTCACCGGGGAGCTGTTTTTT; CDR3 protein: CASSVDLTGELFF
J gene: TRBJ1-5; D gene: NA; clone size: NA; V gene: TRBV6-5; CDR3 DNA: TGTGCCAGCAGTCTGGCCAGTAATCAGCCCCAGCATTTT; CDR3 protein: CASSLASNQPQHF
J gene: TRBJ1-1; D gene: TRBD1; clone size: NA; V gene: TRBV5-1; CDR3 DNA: TGCGCCAGCAGCTTGGAGGGGACAGGGGTCACTGAAGCTTTCTTT; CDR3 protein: CASSLEGTGVTEAFF
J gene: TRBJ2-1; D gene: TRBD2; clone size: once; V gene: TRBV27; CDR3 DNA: TGTGCCAGCAGTCCCGGACTAGCGGGAGTTGGGTACAATGAGCAGTTCTTC; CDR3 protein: CASSPGLAGVGYNEQFF
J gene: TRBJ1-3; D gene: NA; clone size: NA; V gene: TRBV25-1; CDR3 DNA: TGTGCCAGCAGTGAATTGGGGGTTTCCGGAAACACCATATATTTT; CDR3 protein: CASSELGVSGNTIYF
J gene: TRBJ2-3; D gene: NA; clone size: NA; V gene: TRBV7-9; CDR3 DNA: TGTGCCAGCAGCTCCTTTGGGGGAGATACGCAGTATTTT; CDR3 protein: CASSSFGGDTQYF
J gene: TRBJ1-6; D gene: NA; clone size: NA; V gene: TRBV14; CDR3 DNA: TGTGCCAGCAGTCGCTCCTATAATTCACCCCTCCACTTT; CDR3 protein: CASSRSYNSPLHF
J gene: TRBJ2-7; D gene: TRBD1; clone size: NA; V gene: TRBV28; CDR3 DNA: TGTGCCAGCAGACAGGGGATCTACGAGCAGTACTTC; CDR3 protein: CASRQGIYEQYF
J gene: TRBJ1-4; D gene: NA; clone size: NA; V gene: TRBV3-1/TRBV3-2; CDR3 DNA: TGTGCCAGCAGCCAAGATGGGAGACAGGCCTATGAAAAACTGTTTTTT; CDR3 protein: CASSQDGRQAYEKLFF
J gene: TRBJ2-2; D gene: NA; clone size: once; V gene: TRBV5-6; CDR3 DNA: TGTGCCAGCAGCTTGTTTAAAGGTGTTTGGAGCACCGGGGAGCTGTTTTTT; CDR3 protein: CASSLFKGVWSTGELFF
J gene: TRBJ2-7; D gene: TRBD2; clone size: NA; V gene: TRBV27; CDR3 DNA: TGTGCCAGCAGTTCAGGACTAGTCGAGCAGTACTTC; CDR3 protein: CASSSGLVEQYF
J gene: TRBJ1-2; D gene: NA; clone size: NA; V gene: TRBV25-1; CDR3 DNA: TGTGCCAGCAGGACGGTCTATGGCTACACCTTC; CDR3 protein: CASRTVYGYTF
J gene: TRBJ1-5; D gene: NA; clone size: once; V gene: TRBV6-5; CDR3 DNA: TGTGCCAGCAGTCCTTCCGCAGGATACGGTCAGCCCCAGCATTTT; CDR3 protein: CASSPSAGYGQPQHF
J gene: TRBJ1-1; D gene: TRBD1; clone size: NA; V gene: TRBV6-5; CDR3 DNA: TGTGCCAGCAGTTACTCCGGGACAGGGAACACTGAAGCTTTCTTT; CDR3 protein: CASSYSGTGNTEAFF
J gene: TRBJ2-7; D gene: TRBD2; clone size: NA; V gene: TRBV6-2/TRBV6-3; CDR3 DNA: TGTGCCAGCAGCCTACGACCCACTAGCGACGAGCAGTACTTC; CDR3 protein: CASSLRPTSDEQYF
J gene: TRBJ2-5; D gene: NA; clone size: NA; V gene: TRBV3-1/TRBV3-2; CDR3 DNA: TGTGCCAGCAGCCAAGGGTACGGGAGCCTTGATCGGGAGACCCAGTACTTC; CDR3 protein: CASSQGYGSLDRETQYF
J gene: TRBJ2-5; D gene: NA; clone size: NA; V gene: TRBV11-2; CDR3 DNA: TGTGCCAGCAGCTTACGGCGGGGGCCAGAGACCCAGTACTTC; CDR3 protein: CASSLRRGPETQYF
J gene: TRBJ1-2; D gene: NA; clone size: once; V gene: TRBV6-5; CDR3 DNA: TGTGCCAGCAGGGGGCGGGACTCTAACTATGGCTACACCTTC; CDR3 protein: CASRGRDSNYGYTF
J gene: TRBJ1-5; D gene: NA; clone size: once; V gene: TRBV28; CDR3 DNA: TGTGCCAGCACCCCGGACAGATCCTATCAGCCCCAGCATTTT; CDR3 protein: CASTPDRSYQPQHF
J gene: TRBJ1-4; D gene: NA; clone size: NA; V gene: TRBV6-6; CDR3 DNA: TGTGCCAGCAATCCAGCAGGGTTCACTAATGAAAAACTGTTTTTT; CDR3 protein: CASNPAGFTNEKLFF
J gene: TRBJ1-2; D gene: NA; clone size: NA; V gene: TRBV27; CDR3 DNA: TGTGCCAGCAGGGCCGTTGATTCGAGATATGGCTACACCTTC; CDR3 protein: CASRAVDSRYGYTF
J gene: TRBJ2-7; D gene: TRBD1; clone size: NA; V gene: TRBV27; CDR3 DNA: TGTGCCAGCAATTCGATTTCAACCGGGACAGGGATCCACGAGCAGTACTTC; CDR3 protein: CASNSISTGTGIHEQYF
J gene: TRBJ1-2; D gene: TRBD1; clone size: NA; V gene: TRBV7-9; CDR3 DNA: TGTGCCAGCAGCTTAACAGGGGGCGCAAACTATGGCTACACCTTC; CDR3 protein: CASSLTGGANYGYTF
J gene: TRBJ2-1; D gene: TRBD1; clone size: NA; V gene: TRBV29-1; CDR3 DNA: TGCAGCGTCGCGACAGGGGCGCGGAATGAGCAGTTCTTC; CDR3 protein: CSVATGARNEQFF
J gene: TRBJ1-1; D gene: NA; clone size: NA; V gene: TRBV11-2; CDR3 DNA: TGTGCCAGCAGCAGCCGTAGGGCGCTAATATCTGAAGCTTTCTTT; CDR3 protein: CASSSRRALISEAFF